The 3 T cell receptor beta chains below come from one sample, sequenced in a study of T-cell memory formation after mild COVID-19. TCRdb re-analysed the 5' RACE reads in MiXCR, keeping a single row per CDR3 protein. The sample yields hundreds of thousands of distinct CDR3 sequences, more than 15% seen once. The sample consisted of PBMCs or a T cell subset sorted from them (not recorded which). These receptor sequences come from an adult woman who had mild COVID-19 (a few samples of this study predate the infection). Cell type and time point are not known.

This clonotype was counted between two and nine times. This chain uses TRBV3-1 with TRBJ2-1; 9 bases fit TRBD2. The V gene's germline CDR1 is LGHDT and CDR2 YNNKEL (reference sequence). Trimming removed 0 bases from V and 5 bases from J; junction bases left unmatched: 8. CDR3 length equals 17 residues. In DNA form, the CDR3 reads TGTGCCAGCAGCCAAGATCATGTGGGACTAGCCGACAATGAGCAGTTCTTC. This gives the protein CASSQDHVGLADNEQFF.

The chain carries TRBV7-3 and TRBJ2-1; 7 bases align to TRBD1. CDR3 length: 15 residues. After removal of 2 bases from V and 4 bases from J, the junction contained 5 bases not matched to a gene. Germline V lookup: CDR1 SGHTA, CDR2 FQGTGA. In DNA form, the CDR3 reads TGTGCCAGCAGCTTAGAGGGGGCTCTTTACAATGAGCAGTTCTTC. The encoded protein is CASSLEGALYNEQFF.

The V gene is TRBV7-2, the J gene TRBJ2-2; 10 nucleotides align to TRBD2. This CDR3 has 18 residues. Germline assignment: CDR1 SGHTA and CDR2 FQGNSA. The V and J ends lost 1 base and 3 bases, in that order; junction bases with no gene match: 8. The CDR3 loop is CASSLVRAGGPDTGELFF. In nucleotides, the CDR3 is TGTGCCAGCAGCTTAGTTCGAGCGGGAGGGCCGGACACCGGGGAGCTGTTTTTT.